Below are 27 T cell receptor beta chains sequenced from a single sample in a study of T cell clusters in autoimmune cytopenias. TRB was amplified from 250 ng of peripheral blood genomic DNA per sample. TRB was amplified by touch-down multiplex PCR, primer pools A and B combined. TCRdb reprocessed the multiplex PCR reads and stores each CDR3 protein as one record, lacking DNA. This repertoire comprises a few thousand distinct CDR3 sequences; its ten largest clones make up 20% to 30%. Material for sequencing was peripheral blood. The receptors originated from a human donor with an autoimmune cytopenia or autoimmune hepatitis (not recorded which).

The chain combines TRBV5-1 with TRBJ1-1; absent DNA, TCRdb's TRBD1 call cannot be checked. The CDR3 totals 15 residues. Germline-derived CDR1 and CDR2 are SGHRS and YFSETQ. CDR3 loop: CASSPTTDSEAEAFF.

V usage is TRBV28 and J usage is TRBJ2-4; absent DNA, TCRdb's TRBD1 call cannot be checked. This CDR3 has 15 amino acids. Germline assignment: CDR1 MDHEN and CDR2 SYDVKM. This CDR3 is CASSPIDREGDIQYF.

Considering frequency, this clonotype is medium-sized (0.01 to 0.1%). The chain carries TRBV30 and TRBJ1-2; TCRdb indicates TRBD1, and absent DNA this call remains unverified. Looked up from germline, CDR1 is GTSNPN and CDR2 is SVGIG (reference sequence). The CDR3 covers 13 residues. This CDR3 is CAWGRDRPYGYTF.

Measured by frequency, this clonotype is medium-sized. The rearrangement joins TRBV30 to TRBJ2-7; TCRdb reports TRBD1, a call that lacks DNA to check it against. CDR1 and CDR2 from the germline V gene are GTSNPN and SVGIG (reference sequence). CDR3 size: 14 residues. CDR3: CAWSSDRGSYEQYF.

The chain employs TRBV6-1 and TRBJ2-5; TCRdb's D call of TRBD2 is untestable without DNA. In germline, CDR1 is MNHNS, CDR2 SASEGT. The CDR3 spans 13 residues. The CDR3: CASSRLDKETQYF.

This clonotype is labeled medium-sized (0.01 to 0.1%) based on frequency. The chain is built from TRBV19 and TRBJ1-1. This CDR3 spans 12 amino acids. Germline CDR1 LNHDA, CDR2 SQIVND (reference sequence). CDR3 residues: CASSTRNTEAFF.

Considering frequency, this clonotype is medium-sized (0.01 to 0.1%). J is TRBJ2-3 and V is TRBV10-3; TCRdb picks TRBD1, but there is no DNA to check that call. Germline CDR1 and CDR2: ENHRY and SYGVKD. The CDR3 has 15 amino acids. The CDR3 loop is CAISETGTETDTQYF.

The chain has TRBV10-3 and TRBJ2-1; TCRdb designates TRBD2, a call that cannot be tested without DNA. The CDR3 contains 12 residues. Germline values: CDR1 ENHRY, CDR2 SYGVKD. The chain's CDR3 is CAALGLDNEQFF.

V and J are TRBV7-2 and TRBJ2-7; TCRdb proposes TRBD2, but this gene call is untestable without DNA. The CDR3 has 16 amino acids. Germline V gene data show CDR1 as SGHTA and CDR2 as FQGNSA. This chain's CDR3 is CASSLAASREGYEQYF.

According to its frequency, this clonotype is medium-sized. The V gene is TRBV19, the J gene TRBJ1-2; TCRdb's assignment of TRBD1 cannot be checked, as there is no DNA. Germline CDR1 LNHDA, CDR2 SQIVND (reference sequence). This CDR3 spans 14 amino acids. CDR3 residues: CASSRQGPRYGYTF.

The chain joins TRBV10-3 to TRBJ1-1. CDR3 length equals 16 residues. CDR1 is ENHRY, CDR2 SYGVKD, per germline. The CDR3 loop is CAISDPISFSNTEAFF.

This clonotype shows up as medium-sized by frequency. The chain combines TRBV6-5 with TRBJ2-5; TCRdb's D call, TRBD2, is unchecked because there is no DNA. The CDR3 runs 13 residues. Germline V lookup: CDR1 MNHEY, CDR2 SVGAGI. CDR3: CASTTRALETQYF.

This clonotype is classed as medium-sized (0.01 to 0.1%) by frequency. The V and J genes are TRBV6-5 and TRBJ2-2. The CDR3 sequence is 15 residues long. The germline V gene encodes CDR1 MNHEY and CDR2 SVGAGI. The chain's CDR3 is CASSYYTENTGELFF.

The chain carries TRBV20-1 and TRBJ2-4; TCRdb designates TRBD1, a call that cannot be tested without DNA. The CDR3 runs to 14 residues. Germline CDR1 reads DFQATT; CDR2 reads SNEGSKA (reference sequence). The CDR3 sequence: CSARWVVGGNIQYF.

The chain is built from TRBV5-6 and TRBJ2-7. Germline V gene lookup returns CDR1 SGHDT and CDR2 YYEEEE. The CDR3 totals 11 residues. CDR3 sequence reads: CASSLNMEQYF.

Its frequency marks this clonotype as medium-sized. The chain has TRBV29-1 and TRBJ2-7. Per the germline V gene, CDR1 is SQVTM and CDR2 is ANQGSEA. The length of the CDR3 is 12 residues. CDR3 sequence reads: CSVERSSYEQYF.

This CDR3 is CSAWDRSGANVLTF. The chain couples TRBV20-1 to TRBJ2-6; TCRdb designates TRBD1, a call that cannot be tested without DNA. Germline V lookup: CDR1 DFQATT, CDR2 SNEGSKA (reference sequence). The CDR3 covers 14 residues.

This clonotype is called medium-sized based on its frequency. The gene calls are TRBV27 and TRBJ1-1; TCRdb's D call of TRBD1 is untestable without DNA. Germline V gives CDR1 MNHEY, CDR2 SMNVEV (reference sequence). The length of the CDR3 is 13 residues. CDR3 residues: CASRGQGRTEAFF.

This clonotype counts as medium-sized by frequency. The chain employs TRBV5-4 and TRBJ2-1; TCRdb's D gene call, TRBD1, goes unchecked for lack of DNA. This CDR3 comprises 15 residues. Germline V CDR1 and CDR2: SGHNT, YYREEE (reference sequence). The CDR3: CASSFRSTGDNEQFF. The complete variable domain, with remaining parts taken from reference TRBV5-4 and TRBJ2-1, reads ETGVTQSPTHLIKTRGQQVTLRCSSQSGHNTVSWYQQALGQGPQFIFQYYREEENGRGNFPPRFSGLQFPNYSSELNVNALELDDSALYLCASSFRSTGDNEQFFGPGTRLTVL.

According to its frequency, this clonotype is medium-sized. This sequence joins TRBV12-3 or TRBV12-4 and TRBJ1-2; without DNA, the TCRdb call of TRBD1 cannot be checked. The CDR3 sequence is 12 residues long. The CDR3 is CASSQGGYGYTF.

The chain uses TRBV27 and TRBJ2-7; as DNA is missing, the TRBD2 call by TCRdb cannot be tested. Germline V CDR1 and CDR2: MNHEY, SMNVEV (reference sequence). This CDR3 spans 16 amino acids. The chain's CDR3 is CASSRSQGDWRYEQYF.

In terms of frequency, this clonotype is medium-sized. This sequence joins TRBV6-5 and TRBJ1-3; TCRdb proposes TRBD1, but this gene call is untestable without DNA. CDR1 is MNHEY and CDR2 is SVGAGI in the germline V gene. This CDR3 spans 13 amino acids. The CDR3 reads CASSFRAGNTIYF.

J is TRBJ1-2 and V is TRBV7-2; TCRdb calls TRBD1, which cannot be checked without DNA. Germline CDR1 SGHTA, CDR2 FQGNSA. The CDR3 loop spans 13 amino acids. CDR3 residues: CASSLDPGYGYTF.

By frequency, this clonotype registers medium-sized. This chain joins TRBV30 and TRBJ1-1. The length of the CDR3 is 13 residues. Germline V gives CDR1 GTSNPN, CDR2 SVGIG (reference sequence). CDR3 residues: CAWSSDTHTEAFF.

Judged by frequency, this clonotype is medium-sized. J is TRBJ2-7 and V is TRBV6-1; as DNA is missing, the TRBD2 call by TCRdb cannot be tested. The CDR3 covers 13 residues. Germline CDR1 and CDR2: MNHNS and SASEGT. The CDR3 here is CATTPSGPYEQYF.

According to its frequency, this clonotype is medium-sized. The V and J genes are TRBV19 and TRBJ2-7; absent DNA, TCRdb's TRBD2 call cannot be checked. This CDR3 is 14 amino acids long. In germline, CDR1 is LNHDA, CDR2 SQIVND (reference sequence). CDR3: CASSRDSLSYEQYF. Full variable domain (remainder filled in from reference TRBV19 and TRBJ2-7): DGGITQSPKYLFRKEGQNVTLSCEQNLNHDAMYWYRQDPGQGLRLIYYSQIVNDFQKGDIAEGYSVSREKKESFPLTVTSAQKNPTAFYLCASSRDSLSYEQYFGPGTRLTVT.

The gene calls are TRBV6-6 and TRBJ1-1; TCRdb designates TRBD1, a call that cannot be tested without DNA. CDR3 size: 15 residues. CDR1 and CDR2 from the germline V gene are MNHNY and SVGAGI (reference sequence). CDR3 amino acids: CASSYGRGKGTEAFF.